In its sample, the clone carrying this T cell receptor beta chain was seen a few times. The antigen is not known. The PCR contained 60 Vbeta and 13 Jbeta primers. Only in-frame clones appear in the TCRdb table, and some are missing; sequencing was by immunoSEQ multiplex PCR. The table records around 140,000 clones, about 79% of them present only once. This sample stems from a study of cytomegalovirus exposure and HLA in healthy donors. About the study: Drawn from HLA-typed donors, tens of millions of unique TCRs were held in an early data release. Study results and limitations: Later genetic work tied a missense DCLRE1C variant to beta-chain V and J trimming. There were under 200 TCR beta chains listed as cytomegalovirus-associated. Sequences of the TCR beta chain were said to predict the HLA-A and HLA-B alleles of most subjects accurately.

The CDR3 loop spans 13 amino acids. Per the germline V gene, CDR1 is MDHEN and CDR2 is SYDVKM. Trimming shortened V by 2 bases and J by 4 bases, and 8 bases separated the two germline ends. The source of this sequence is a female donor in good health and CMV-seropositive. The sample consisted of PBMCs. The rearrangement links TRBV28 to TRBJ1-1; D is uncertain. CDR3 loop: CASSLRRVTEAFF. The CDR3 DNA reads as TGTGCCAGCAGTTTACGGAGGGTCACTGAAGCTTTCTTT.